The T cell receptor (beta chain) described here comes from a study of T-cell memory formation after mild COVID-19. CDR1 and CDR2 from the germline V gene are SGHAT and FQNNGV. The V end was cut by 5 bases, the J end by 3 bases, with 18 bases between. The CDR3 runs 16 residues. Findings and limits, study-wide: Most CD4+ clones that shrank were in CM and EM, while CD8+ ones turned up in EMRA.

About this clonotype itself: The antigen remains undetermined.

TCRdb used MiXCR to reprocess the 5' RACE reads, holding one entry per CDR3 protein. The repertoire holds 190,000 or so distinct CDR3 sequences, with around 21% as singletons. The sequence derives from an adult woman who had mild COVID-19 (a few samples of this study predate the infection). Cell type and time point are not known. The material sequenced was PBMCs or a T cell subset sorted from them (not recorded which). The genes are TRBV11-2 and TRBJ2-3, with D possibly TRBD2 on 7 matching bases. The CDR3 coding sequence is TGTGCCAGCAGCGAACTAGTTAGGGGGGGGACAGATACGCAGTATTTT. Protein product: CASSELVRGGTDTQYF.